Here is one T cell receptor (beta chain) with its context. Its target antigen remains unknown. Base qualities are not provided; no much larger clone lies one nucleotide away. The library was prepared using the immunoSEQ multiplex PCR assay. TCRdb obtained this table from immuneACCESS and retained in-frame rearrangements with V and J assigned. These tables miss some clones; where compared with another copy, unresolved V genes account for less than half of the shortfall, and the remainder is unexplained. The sample data list 87,000 or so clones, and around 93% of these were observed just once. In total, the top ten clones hold around 0.3% of the sample. These data are taken from a study of technical replicates of blood from several donors (dated by TCRdb to about 2017). Relative to germline, V is missing 2 bases and J is missing 5 bases, with 2 bases of the junction outside any gene match. CDR1 and CDR2 are read off the germline V gene (reference sequence) as MNHEY and SMNVEV. The CDR3 runs 15 residues from the cysteine to the phenylalanine. Solely the CDR3 DNA is kept, with 45 bases framed from the first base.

The sequence was obtained from a human donor in good health. The chain is encoded by TRBV27 joined to TRBJ2-2; TRBD2 aligns with 10 central bases. Sequenced: T cells isolated from PBMCs. The encoded CDR3 is CASSLRTSGTGELFF. The nucleotide sequence reads TGTGCCAGCAGTTTAAGGACTAGCGGTACCGGGGAGCTGTTTTTT.